This T cell receptor (beta chain) came from a study of blood T cell repertoires in COVID-19. From germline, CDR1 is LNHDA and CDR2 SQIVND (reference sequence). The CDR3 totals 14 residues. V was shortened by 8 bases and J by 5 bases, with 18 bases between the two germline ends. Repertoires were generated with immunoSEQ multiplex PCR, while TCRdb's copy carries only in-frame clones and drops some. The sample contains 150,000 to 200,000 clones, roughly 85% of which appear only once. This clonotype originated in a woman aged 45-65 years who had recovered from COVID-19. The genes are TRBV19 and TRBJ1-2; the D gene is possibly TRBD1 (5 bases). The sequenced sample was PBMCs or T cells enriched from blood (not recorded which). The CDR3 sequence: CASSPGGIRYGYTF. CDR3 DNA: TGTGCCAGTTCTCCGGGGGGGATACGGTATGGCTACACCTTC.